This T cell receptor beta chain was sequenced in a study of blood T cell repertoires in COVID-19. Profiling relied on immunoSEQ multiplex PCR, and the TCRdb table lists in-frame clones only, not all of them. Altogether about 150,000 clones are present, 75% to 90% being singletons, with the ten largest covering 2% to 3%. This CDR3 comprises 14 residues. The trim removed 4 bases at V and 1 base at J, leaving 1 base unmatched. Germline V gene sequence: CDR1 GTSNPN, CDR2 SVGIG (reference sequence). The rearrangement joins TRBV30 to TRBJ2-6, with 7 bases identical to TRBD1. The sample consisted of peripheral blood. The clonotype comes from a woman between 70 and 85 years old with acute or convalescent COVID-19. The CDR3 protein is CAWTRGSGANVLTF. The CDR3 region has the DNA TGTGCCTGGACCAGGGGGTCTGGGGCCAACGTCCTGACTTTC.